What follows are 15 T cell receptor beta chains derived from one specimen sequenced in a study of blood T cell repertoires in COVID-19 (dated by TCRdb to the early 2020s). Receptors were amplified or captured by the immunoSEQ multiplex PCR assay. TCRdb holds this immuneACCESS table with in-frame rearrangements only. Some clones are missing; in checked studies, unresolved V genes explain under half, and the rest has no known cause. Recorded for this sample are approximately 99,000 clones; approximately 85% of them occurred a single time. Of the sample, approximately 18% falls within the top ten clones. Sequenced: peripheral blood. Source of these receptors: an elderly woman with active or convalescent COVID-19.

J is TRBJ1-4 and V is TRBV20-1; TRBD1 matches at 7 bases. The CDR3 extends over 16 amino acids. V dropped 3 bases and J dropped 5; count of bases not matched to a gene: 12. Germline CDR1 is DFQATT and CDR2 is SNEGSKA (reference sequence). This CDR3 is CSASGGPGQKNEKLFF. CDR3 sequence (DNA): TGCAGTGCTAGTGGGGGCCCGGGACAGAAGAATGAAAAACTGTTTTTT.

On this clone itself: The same CDR3 arises from other DNA sequences in this sample as well. The V and J genes are TRBV7-2 and TRBJ2-1; unclear D gene. The CDR3 length is 12 residues. Trimming stripped 2 bases from V and 4 bases from J, with 3 bases between. Germline V gene data show CDR1 as SGHTA and CDR2 as FQGNSA. The CDR3 loop reads CASSLLYNEQFF. CDR3 DNA: TGTGCCAGCAGCTTACTGTACAATGAGCAGTTCTTC.

V gene TRBV6-6 combines with J gene TRBJ1-1; TRBD1 might be the D (6 bases). CDR1 is MNHNY and CDR2 is SVGAGI in the germline V gene (reference sequence). Trimming cost V 6 bases and J 0 bases, with 11 bases left between them. The CDR3 is made up of 14 amino acids. As DNA, the CDR3 is TGTGCCAGCAGCATACAGGGTTTGAACACTGAAGCTTTCTTT. Its translation is CASSIQGLNTEAFF.

This clone was seen once. V is TRBV2 and J is TRBJ2-5; D may be TRBD1 (6 bases). The CDR3 extends over 15 amino acids. Germline CDR1 is SNHLY and CDR2 is FYNNEI. Deletions cut 4 bases from V and 7 bases from J, with 19 bases between. DNA of the CDR3: TGTGCCAGCAGTGGCCTGGACAGCCTTTGGGGGACCCAGTACTTC. It is translated as CASSGLDSLWGTQYF.

The V gene is TRBV29-1, the J gene TRBJ2-3; 12 positions match TRBD2. CDR1 and CDR2 from the germline V gene are SQVTM and ANQGSEA. CDR3 length: 15 amino acids. The V segment lost 4 bases and the J segment 10 bases; nucleotides outside the gene matches: 12. CDR3 sequence (DNA): TGCAGCGTTGCGACTAGCGGGAGTTTTCTTCGTTCGCAGTATTTT. This codes for CSVATSGSFLRSQYF.

V usage is TRBV11-2 and J usage is TRBJ2-1, with D maybe TRBD2 (5 bases). This CDR3 is 16 amino acids long. Trimming removed 6 bases at V and 3 bases at J, with 18 bases between. Germline V CDR1 and CDR2: SGHAT, FQNNGV. CDR3: CASRFSWTGGYNEQFF. CDR3 DNA: TGTGCCAGCAGATTCTCCTGGACTGGTGGCTACAATGAGCAGTTCTTC.

This rearrangement joins TRBV5-4 to TRBJ2-3; D is ambiguous. The CDR3 is 15 residues long. V lost 0 bases and J lost 4, with 12 bases in between. From germline, CDR1 is SGHNT and CDR2 YYREEE (reference sequence). The DNA of the CDR3 is TGTGCCAGCAGCTTGGATGGCCTCGCTGCAGATACGCAGTATTTT. Protein product: CASSLDGLAADTQYF. The full variable domain, rest sourced from reference TRBV5-4 and TRBJ2-3, is ETGVTQSPTHLIKTRGQQVTLRCSSQSGHNTVSWYQQALGQGPQFIFQYYREEENGRGNFPPRFSGLQFPNYSSELNVNALELDDSALYLCASSLDGLAADTQYFGPGTRLTVL.

The V and J genes are TRBV3-1 (or the pseudogene TRBV3-2) and TRBJ2-5, with 7 positions matching TRBD2. Unmatched junction bases numbered 6, after V lost 0 bases and J lost 5 bases. Germline V gene data show CDR1 as LGHDT and CDR2 as YNNKEL (reference sequence). This CDR3 comprises 15 residues. The CDR3 nucleotides are TGTGCCAGCAGCCAAGAGGTGGGGGGGTTCGAGACCCAGTACTTC. It codes for CASSQEVGGFETQYF.

The chain is built from TRBV2 and TRBJ2-7; D perhaps matches TRBD1 (5 bases). Germline CDR1 and CDR2: SNHLY and FYNNEI. The CDR3 has 14 amino acids. Trimming removed 4 bases at V and 3 bases at J, with 13 bases between. The CDR3 DNA is TGTGCCAGCAGTGCGGAAGGGGCGAACTACGAGCAGTACTTC. Amino acids: CASSAEGANYEQYF.

V gene TRBV30 combines with J gene TRBJ1-2; D remains ambiguous. The V gene lost 0 bases and the J gene lost 4 bases, with 6 bases spanning the gap. The CDR3 totals 12 residues. Germline V CDR1 and CDR2: GTSNPN, SVGIG (reference sequence). The chain's CDR3 is CAWSVAVYGYTF. The DNA for the CDR3 is TGTGCCTGGAGTGTTGCGGTCTATGGCTACACCTTC. Drawing the rest from reference TRBV30 and TRBJ1-2, the complete variable domain is SQTIHQWPATLVQPVGSPLSLECTVEGTSNPNLYWYRQAAGRGLQLLFYSVGIGQISSEVPQNLSASRPQDRQFILSSKKLLLSDSGFYLCAWSVAVYGYTFGSGTRLTVV.

This clone was seen only a few times. This chain links TRBV5-1 with TRBJ1-1; D is perhaps TRBD1 (6 bases). CDR1 and CDR2 from the germline V gene are SGHRS and YFSETQ. CDR3 length equals 14 residues. With 2 bases removed from V and 1 base from J, the gap between germline ends came to 9 bases. The CDR3 loop reads CASSFVRGNTEAFF. CDR3 bases: TGCGCCAGCAGCTTTGTCAGGGGGAACACTGAAGCTTTCTTT.

This chain connects TRBV6-5 to TRBJ1-5; weak D call: TRBD1 (5 bases). Trimming pared 5 bases from V and 1 base from J, leaving 12 bases between. The CDR3 is made up of 15 amino acids. Looked up from germline, CDR1 is MNHEY and CDR2 is SVGAGI. The CDR3 sequence is CASSPRPGSNQPQHF. CDR3 in DNA: TGTGCCAGCAGTCCCCGGCCAGGGAGCAATCAGCCCCAGCATTTT.

A few counts support this clone. The rearrangement joins TRBV6-2 or TRBV6-3 to TRBJ2-4; TRBD2 aligns across 9 bases. The CDR3 is 15 residues long. V lost 2 bases and J lost 11; bases outside the gene matches: 10. Germline lookup yields CDR1 MNHEY and CDR2 SVGEGT. The CDR3 is CASSYVLAGNGVQYF. DNA of the CDR3: TGTGCCAGCAGTTACGTTCTAGCGGGAAACGGGGTTCAGTACTTC.

This chain joins TRBV29-1 and TRBJ2-7; 8 bases are shared with TRBD1. V was pared by 4 bases and J by 6 bases, with 8 bases of the junction left unmatched. CDR3 size: 13 residues. In germline, CDR1 is SQVTM, CDR2 ANQGSEA. The CDR3 protein is CSVALQGDAEQYF. CDR3 nucleotide sequence: TGCAGCGTTGCCCTACAGGGGGACGCCGAGCAGTACTTC.

By proportion, this clone is medium-sized. The chain uses TRBV14 and TRBJ1-6, with 8 positions matching TRBD1. V lost 4 bases to trimming and J lost 9 bases; unmatched junction nucleotides: 8. The CDR3 contains 15 residues. The germline CDR1 and CDR2 sequences are SGHDN and FVKESK. The CDR3: CASSLDRGKSSPLHF. The CDR3 nucleotides are TGTGCCAGCAGCCTAGACAGGGGCAAGAGTTCACCCCTCCACTTT.